Below are 18 T cell receptor beta chains sequenced from a single sample in a study of blood T cell repertoires in COVID-19. The method was immunoSEQ multiplex PCR; TCRdb's version includes in-frame clones alone and lacks a portion of them. The sample includes roughly 200,000 clones, roughly 77% of them seen just once. The sequenced sample was peripheral blood. Source of these receptors: a woman of 80 years or more with COVID-19, enrolled during active disease.

The rearrangement uses TRBV28 and TRBJ1-5, with a possible D match to TRBD1 (5 bases). V lost 6 bases to trimming and J lost 7 bases, with 10 bases between them. The CDR3 spans 12 residues. The germline V gene encodes CDR1 MDHEN and CDR2 SYDVKM. DNA for the CDR3: TGTGCCAGCAGGGGGGGATGGCAGCCCCAGCATTTT. Protein: CASRGGWQPQHF.

V and J are TRBV7-8 and TRBJ2-2; D not resolved. The CDR3 has 13 residues. V lost 4 bases and J lost 3, with 6 bases in between. Germline V gene lookup returns CDR1 SGHVS and CDR2 FQNEAQ. This CDR3 reads CASSSVDTGELFF. CDR3 nucleotide sequence: TGTGCCAGCAGCTCTGTAGACACCGGGGAGCTGTTTTTT. The full variable domain, with the rest looked up from reference TRBV7-8 and TRBJ2-2, is GAGVSQSPRYKVAKRGQDVALRCDPISGHVSLFWYQQALGQGPEFLTYFQNEAQLDKSGLPSDRFFAERPEGSVSTLKIQRTQQEDSAVYLCASSSVDTGELFFGEGSRLTVL.

The rearrangement uses TRBV9 and TRBJ2-2; the D gene is possibly TRBD2 (5 bases). Deletions cut 0 bases from V and 13 bases from J, with 10 bases between. Germline values: CDR1 SGDLS, CDR2 YYNGEE. The CDR3 totals 12 residues. The CDR3 coding sequence is TGTGCCAGCAGCGTAGGAGCGGCTTGGCTGTTTTTT. Protein product: CASSVGAAWLFF. The variable domain in full, with the rest retrieved from reference TRBV9 and TRBJ2-2, is DSGVTQTPKHLITATGQRVTLRCSPRSGDLSVYWYQQSLDQGLQFLIQYYNGEERAKGNILERFSAQQFPDLHSELNLSSLELGDSALYFCASSVGAAWLFFGEGSRLTVL.

The rearrangement joins TRBV7-3 to TRBJ2-1, with D possibly matching TRBD1 (5 bases). V gave up 2 bases and J gave up 2 bases, with 10 bases separating them. CDR3 length equals 15 residues. The V gene's germline CDR1 is SGHTA and CDR2 FQGTGA. The CDR3 bases are TGTGCCAGCAGCTTACAGCCAGGGACCTACAATGAGCAGTTCTTC. It is translated as CASSLQPGTYNEQFF.

This chain uses TRBV19 with TRBJ1-5, with D unclear. CDR3 length equals 13 residues. The V gene's germline CDR1 is LNHDA and CDR2 SQIVND (reference sequence). The V and J ends lost 4 bases and 0 bases respectively, with 4 bases between them. The chain's CDR3 is CASSTNSNQPQHF. The CDR3 bases are TGTGCCAGTAGTACAAATAGCAATCAGCCCCAGCATTTT.

The chain's CDR3 is CASSLGLGGNTGELFF. The CDR3 DNA follows: TGCGCCAGCAGCTTGGGTCTCGGGGGGAACACCGGGGAGCTGTTTTTT. The gene calls are TRBV5-1 and TRBJ2-2; D is possibly TRBD2 (6 bases). The CDR3 runs 16 residues. Germline V gene sequence: CDR1 SGHRS, CDR2 YFSETQ. V lost 0 bases to trimming and J lost 1 base, with 10 bases between them.

This clone was seen once. The chain joins TRBV10-3 to TRBJ2-7, with TRBD1 identical over 7 bases. J was trimmed by 0 bases and V by 0 bases; bases with no gene match: 5. Germline CDR1 is ENHRY and CDR2 is SYGVKD. This CDR3 is 16 amino acids long. The CDR3 reads CAISESGQVTSYEQYF. DNA of the CDR3: TGTGCCATCAGTGAGTCTGGACAGGTTACCTCCTACGAGCAGTACTTC.

The rearrangement joins TRBV6-5 to TRBJ2-7; 8 positions agree with TRBD2. The CDR3 length is 16 residues. CDR1 and CDR2 (germline): MNHEY, SVGAGI. V was clipped by 0 bases and J by 2 bases; unmatched bases: 6. Written as DNA, the CDR3 is TGTGCCAGCAGTTACTCCCCAGCGGGAGCTCCCTACGAGCAGTACTTC. Protein: CASSYSPAGAPYEQYF.

In its sample, this clone was seen a few times. The J gene is TRBJ2-4, the V gene TRBV19, with TRBD2 identical over 9 bases. V was pared by 2 bases and J by 8 bases, with 7 bases of the junction left unmatched. Germline V lookup: CDR1 LNHDA, CDR2 SQIVND (reference sequence). The CDR3 has 15 amino acids. The DNA of the CDR3 is TGTGCCAGTAGTATAACGGCGGGGGGGCGGGACATTCAGTACTTC. Translated: CASSITAGGRDIQYF.

The rearrangement links TRBV7-8 to TRBJ2-1, with no clear D. Trimming took 1 base from V and 6 from J, leaving 13 bases between them. CDR3 length: 15 residues. Germline-derived CDR1 and CDR2 are SGHVS and FQNEAQ. CDR3 amino acids: CASSLELQPGNEQFF. For the CDR3, the DNA is TGTGCCAGCAGCTTAGAACTGCAGCCGGGCAATGAGCAGTTCTTC.

This chain joins TRBV11-3 and TRBJ1-1; D not resolved. Germline values: CDR1 SGHNT, CDR2 YENEEA. CDR3 length equals 13 residues. V was cut by 1 base and J by 5 bases, with 8 bases left in between. The CDR3 loop reads CASSLGRVTEAFF. The DNA for the CDR3 is TGTGCCAGCAGCTTAGGGAGGGTAACTGAAGCTTTCTTT.

The chain links TRBV5-6 to TRBJ2-1; possible D gene TRBD2, 6 bases. In germline, CDR1 is SGHDT, CDR2 YYEEEE. The CDR3 covers 14 residues. Trimming cost V 7 bases and J 6 bases, with 17 bases left between them. CDR3 protein: CASRRVLAANEQFF. The CDR3 nucleotides are TGTGCCAGCCGCCGTGTATTAGCGGCCAATGAGCAGTTCTTC.

V and J are TRBV2 and TRBJ2-7; 8 positions agree with TRBD2. Germline lookup yields CDR1 SNHLY and CDR2 FYNNEI. The trim removed 6 bases at V and 9 bases at J, leaving 7 bases unmatched. This CDR3 comprises 12 residues. The CDR3 nucleotides read TGTGCCAGCAGACCGATCAGCGGGGGGCAGTACTTC. Its protein is CASRPISGGQYF.

This chain uses TRBV3-1 (or the pseudogene TRBV3-2) with TRBJ2-7; 11 bases agree with TRBD2. The ends lost 4 bases at V and 2 bases at J; junction bases unmatched: 7. Germline CDR1 is LGHDT and CDR2 is YNNKEL (reference sequence). The CDR3 is 16 residues long. The CDR3 DNA reads TGTGCCAGCAGCCGGACTAGCGGGCCAACCGCCTACGAGCAGTACTTC. Translated, it gives CASSRTSGPTAYEQYF.

The gene calls are TRBV19 and TRBJ2-2, with D perhaps TRBD1 (8 bases). V was trimmed by 10 bases and J by 3 bases, leaving 15 bases between them. This CDR3 spans 14 amino acids. Germline CDR1 and CDR2: LNHDA and SQIVND (reference sequence). CDR3 in DNA: TGTGCCAACCGACAGGGGAGGGACACCGGGGAGCTGTTTTTT. Its translation is CANRQGRDTGELFF.

The gene calls are TRBV19 and TRBJ2-1, with TRBD2 matching over 11 bases. CDR3 length: 16 amino acids. CDR1 is LNHDA and CDR2 is SQIVND in the germline V gene (reference sequence). With V trimmed by 3 bases and J by 9 bases, 10 bases remained unmatched. CDR3 region: CASSIKLLAGVAEQFF. DNA for the CDR3: TGTGCCAGTAGTATTAAGTTACTAGCGGGAGTTGCTGAGCAGTTCTTC.

The chain employs TRBV18 and TRBJ2-7; 10 positions match TRBD2. From germline, CDR1 is KGHSH and CDR2 LQKENI. The trim removed 3 bases at V and 7 bases at J, leaving 6 bases unmatched. The CDR3 covers 14 residues. DNA of the CDR3: TGTGCCAGCTCACCCCTAGCGGGAGAAGGGGAGCAGTACTTC. Encoded protein: CASSPLAGEGEQYF.

The V call is TRBV5-4, the J call TRBJ2-5, with 8 bases that match TRBD2. This CDR3 spans 15 amino acids. From germline, CDR1 is SGHNT and CDR2 YYREEE (reference sequence). Losses at the gene ends were 3 bases for V and 4 bases for J; bases not matched to a gene: 8. The CDR3 region has the DNA TGTGCCAGCAGCTCGCCGGGACTAGGGAGAGAGACCCAGTACTTC. Protein: CASSSPGLGRETQYF.